This record looks at one T cell receptor (beta chain) sequence and its context. The data belong to a study of blood T cell repertoires in COVID-19. V was trimmed by 4 bases and J by 5 bases, leaving 17 bases between them. The CDR3 sequence is 15 residues long. Germline values: CDR1 MNHEY, CDR2 SMNVEV (reference sequence). As handled by the study authors: Researchers report that nucleated cell counts were estimated from reference gene primer amplification. Data came from immunoSEQ multiplex PCR; TCRdb stores just in-frame clones and leaves some out. D and trimming come from the DNA, and the V and J calls and clone size come from that table. The sample lists tens of thousands of clones, about nine tenths seen once, with about 4.9% in the top ten.

The chain combines TRBV27 with TRBJ1-1, with TRBD1 as a possible D gene (5 bases). The specimen sequenced was peripheral blood. This TCR was sampled from a human donor in a cohort sampled during active COVID-19. In DNA, the CDR3 is TGTGCCAGCAGTTCCCTGGGACTCCTGGGGACTGAAGCTTTCTTT. Translation: CASSSLGLLGTEAFF.